The 7 T cell receptor beta chains given below trace back to one sample, sequenced in a study of shared clonotypes between healthy human individuals. The repertoire was sequenced with immunoSEQ multiplex PCR; TCRdb's copy has only in-frame clones and lacks some. The profile shows some 1 million clones, roughly 80% of them singletons. Sequencing used memory CD4+ T cells sorted from blood. Sample subset: CD45RA-negative fraction. The receptor source for this set is a man between 18 and 35 years old in good health.

The chain couples TRBV15 to TRBJ1-4, with unresolved D. The CDR3 totals 15 residues. Trimming cost V 1 base and J 8 bases, with 14 bases left between them. Germline assignment: CDR1 LNHNV and CDR2 YYDKDF (reference sequence). The CDR3 DNA follows: TGTGCCACCAGCAGAGCGCCCGGGGTTGAAGAAAAACTGTTTTTT. It yields the protein CATSRAPGVEEKLFF.

This chain links TRBV6-1 with TRBJ1-3; 7 nucleotides match TRBD1. The CDR3 sequence is 16 residues long. Germline trimming cut 0 bases from V and 0 bases from J; bases unmatched to any gene: 2. CDR1 is MNHNS, CDR2 SASEGT, per germline. The CDR3 protein is CASSEAGTVSGNTIYF. CDR3 coding DNA: TGTGCCAGCAGTGAAGCGGGGACAGTCTCTGGAAACACCATATATTTT.

This rearrangement joins TRBV6-5 to TRBJ2-1, with D unresolved. The CDR3 runs 15 residues. CDR1 and CDR2 (germline): MNHEY, SVGAGI. With 5 bases removed from V and 6 bases from J, the gap between germline ends came to 17 bases. The CDR3 region has the DNA TGTGCCAGCAGTCCCCAGGCTTTAAGAAGCAATGAGCAGTTCTTC. It codes for CASSPQALRSNEQFF.

V and J are TRBV29-1 and TRBJ1-2, with 11 bases fitting TRBD1. The trim removed 1 base at V and 6 bases at J, leaving 7 bases unmatched. Germline CDR1 is SQVTM and CDR2 is ANQGSEA. This CDR3 contains 15 residues. The CDR3 reads CSVEVSGTGGNGYTF. The DNA for the CDR3 is TGCAGCGTTGAAGTCTCCGGGACAGGGGGAAATGGCTACACCTTC.

The chain recombines TRBV20-1 with TRBJ1-4; TRBD1 agrees at 7 bases. Germline V gene sequence: CDR1 DFQATT, CDR2 SNEGSKA (reference sequence). This CDR3 spans 11 amino acids. The V and J ends lost 7 bases and 7 bases, in that order; junction bases with no gene match: 3. CDR3 DNA: TGCAGTGGTAGGGGGCGTGAAAAACTGTTTTTT. This encodes CSGRGREKLFF.

This chain links TRBV6-1 with TRBJ2-5; 9 nucleotides align to TRBD1. Germline loops: CDR1 MNHNS, CDR2 SASEGT. After removal of 1 base from V and 9 bases from J, the junction contained 6 bases not matched to a gene. This CDR3 is built from 14 residues. CDR3 sequence: CASSEVQGAMAQYF. CDR3 coding DNA: TGTGCCAGCAGTGAAGTACAGGGGGCTATGGCCCAGTACTTC.

The gene calls are TRBV25-1 and TRBJ1-6, with TRBD1 matching over 8 bases. Germline loops: CDR1 MGHDK, CDR2 SYGVNS. V trimming: 4 bases; J trimming: 5 bases; junction bases outside the gene matches: 4. This CDR3 contains 15 residues. The CDR3 protein is CASSAGQGHNSPLHF. The CDR3 DNA reads as TGTGCCAGCAGTGCCGGACAGGGTCATAATTCACCCCTCCACTTT.